The 16 T cell receptor beta chains below were found in one sample sequenced in a study of cytomegalovirus exposure and HLA in healthy donors. The PCR had 60 Vbeta and 13 Jbeta primers. The protocol was immunoSEQ multiplex PCR, while the TCRdb copy is restricted to in-frame clones and leaves out a portion. Among 64,000 or so clones listed, approximately 67% were seen once. Sequencing input: PBMCs. The receptors originated from a man aged 40-49 years in good health and CMV-seropositive.

This clone was picked up one time. Here the CDR3 DNA reads TGCAGCGTCAGAATGGGACAGGGGGCCCACGAGCAGTACTTC. It yields the protein CSVRMGQGAHEQYF. The chain employs TRBV29-1 and TRBJ2-7; 12 nucleotides align to TRBD1. The germline gives CDR1 SQVTM, CDR2 ANQGSEA. The CDR3 has 14 amino acids. With 6 bases clipped from V and 5 bases from J, the junction kept 8 bases outside the gene matches.

The chain carries TRBV25-1 and TRBJ2-2, with 7 positions matching TRBD2. Per germline, CDR1 MGHDK and CDR2 SYGVNS. The CDR3 is 16 amino acids. V trimming: 1 base; J trimming: 5 bases; junction bases outside the gene matches: 7. This CDR3 is CASSESGGSGTGELFF. CDR3 DNA: TGTGCCAGCAGTGAATCTGGCGGGAGCGGTACCGGGGAGCTGTTTTTT. Full variable domain (rest looked up from reference TRBV25-1 and TRBJ2-2): EADIYQTPRYLVIGTGKKITLECSQTMGHDKMYWYQQDPGMELHLIHYSYGVNSTEKGDLSSESTVSRIRTEHFPLTLESARPSHTSQYLCASSESGGSGTGELFFGEGSRLTVL.

V gene TRBV5-1 combines with J gene TRBJ1-2; 10 bases align to TRBD1. The CDR3 consists of 17 residues. V was pared by 4 bases and J by 4 bases, with 13 bases of the junction left unmatched. CDR1 is SGHRS and CDR2 is YFSETQ in the germline V gene. This chain's CDR3 is CASSLGQGVGNIYGYTF. CDR3 DNA sequence: TGCGCCAGCAGCCTCGGACAGGGGGTAGGCAATATCTATGGCTACACCTTC.

The rearrangement links TRBV5-1 to TRBJ1-1; 7 bases are a match to TRBD1. The trim removed 0 bases at V and 1 base at J, leaving 6 bases unmatched. The length of the CDR3 is 16 residues. CDR1 is SGHRS, CDR2 YFSETQ, per germline. The CDR3: CASSLVTGSGNTEAFF. The CDR3 DNA reads TGCGCCAGCAGCTTGGTGACAGGGTCGGGGAACACTGAAGCTTTCTTT.

This chain joins TRBV19 and TRBJ2-5; perhaps TRBD2 as D (5 bases). Deletions cut 3 bases from V and 5 bases from J, with 16 bases between. This CDR3 comprises 15 residues. Germline-derived CDR1 and CDR2 are LNHDA and SQIVND (reference sequence). The CDR3 spells CASSMNPGSGETQYF. CDR3 nucleotide sequence: TGTGCCAGTAGTATGAATCCAGGCTCGGGGGAGACCCAGTACTTC.

This clone was counted only a few times. V gene TRBV7-8 combines with J gene TRBJ1-2, with 7 bases lining up with TRBD1. The V segment lost 3 bases and the J segment 5 bases; nucleotides outside the gene matches: 6. The CDR3 sequence is 14 residues long. CDR1 and CDR2 (germline): SGHVS, FQNEAQ. The CDR3 DNA reads TGTGCCAGCAGCTTGGAGGGGGCAGGGTATGGCTACACCTTC. As protein: CASSLEGAGYGYTF.

CDR3 sequence (DNA): TGTGCCAGCAGTGAAGGCGGGGTCCCGCTCTATGGCTACACCTTC. As protein: CASSEGGVPLYGYTF. The V and J genes are TRBV2 and TRBJ1-2; D ambiguous. Germline V CDR1 and CDR2: SNHLY, FYNNEI. Trimming cost V 1 base and J 4 bases, with 13 bases left between them. CDR3 size: 15 residues.

Here the CDR3 DNA reads TGTGCCAGCAGTTCGACAGGGGGCGCAGGGAACACCATATATTTT. Encoded protein: CASSSTGGAGNTIYF. The gene calls are TRBV6-5 and TRBJ1-3; 10 bases fit TRBD1. The germline V gene has CDR1 MNHEY and CDR2 SVGAGI. Germline trimming cut 4 bases from V and 7 bases from J; bases unmatched to any gene: 7. The CDR3 runs to 15 residues.

The chain combines TRBV6-5 with TRBJ1-1; 9 positions agree with TRBD1. The germline CDR1 and CDR2 sequences are MNHEY and SVGAGI. CDR3 length equals 16 residues. The ends lost 0 bases at V and 1 base at J; junction bases unmatched: 3. The CDR3 DNA is TGTGCCAGCAGTTACTCGTACAGGGGGCGGAACACTGAAGCTTTCTTT. This encodes CASSYSYRGRNTEAFF.

The chain couples TRBV28 to TRBJ2-7; 7 bases line up with TRBD1. The ends lost 3 bases at V and 4 bases at J; junction bases unmatched: 9. Germline lookup yields CDR1 MDHEN and CDR2 SYDVKM. The CDR3 length is 15 residues. CDR3 amino acids: CASSLEVAGGYEQYF. The CDR3 DNA follows: TGTGCCAGCAGTTTGGAGGTGGCAGGGGGATACGAGCAGTACTTC.

This rearrangement joins TRBV6-5 to TRBJ1-1, with 8 bases fitting TRBD1. The J segment lost 3 bases and the V segment lost 8 bases, leaving 5 bases of the junction unmatched. The CDR3 sequence is 13 residues long. Germline CDR1 is MNHEY and CDR2 is SVGAGI. This CDR3 is CASQDRVYTEAFF. In DNA, the CDR3 is TGTGCCAGCCAGGACAGGGTCTACACTGAAGCTTTCTTT.

This clone was counted a few times. The same CDR3 is also encoded by other DNA sequences in this sample. This rearrangement joins TRBV7-2 to TRBJ1-5; 7 bases are shared with TRBD1. Germline V CDR1 and CDR2: SGHTA, FQGNSA. The length of the CDR3 is 15 residues. V trimming: 5 bases; J trimming: 3 bases; junction bases outside the gene matches: 7. In DNA, the CDR3 is TGTGCCAGCAGCCTCGACAGGGACGTCAATCAGCCCCAGCATTTT. It yields the protein CASSLDRDVNQPQHF.

The chain is built from TRBV28 and TRBJ1-1; D possibly corresponds to TRBD1 (5 bases). Trimming took 5 bases from V and 1 from J, leaving 8 bases between them. Germline V gene lookup returns CDR1 MDHEN and CDR2 SYDVKM. The CDR3 loop spans 13 amino acids. CDR3 bases: TGTGCCAGCAGTCAACAGGAGAACACTGAAGCTTTCTTT. It translates to CASSQQENTEAFF. Combining the CDR3 with reference TRBV28 and TRBJ1-1 gives the whole variable domain DVKVTQSSRYLVKRTGEKVFLECVQDMDHENMFWYRQDPGLGLRLIYFSYDVKMKEKGDIPEGYSVSREKKERFSLILESASTNQTSMYLCASSQQENTEAFFGQGTRLTVV.

By proportion, this clone is medium-sized. The DNA of the CDR3 is TGTGCCAGCAGTGCCCCGGGACAACTGCGGGGCTACACCTTC. As protein: CASSAPGQLRGYTF. The chain employs TRBV2 and TRBJ1-2; weak D call: TRBD1 (6 bases). V lost 4 bases to trimming and J lost 8 bases, with 17 bases between them. The CDR3 contains 14 residues. Germline assignment: CDR1 SNHLY and CDR2 FYNNEI. Full variable domain (outside the CDR3, taken from reference TRBV2 and TRBJ1-2): EPEVTQTPSHQVTQMGQEVILRCVPISNHLYFYWYRQILGQKVEFLVSFYNNEISEKSEIFDDQFSVERPDGSNFTLKIRSTKLEDSAMYFCASSAPGQLRGYTFGSGTRLTVV.

V gene TRBV2 combines with J gene TRBJ2-7; the match to TRBD2 covers 11 bases. The germline V gene encodes CDR1 SNHLY and CDR2 FYNNEI. The CDR3 loop spans 18 amino acids. V gave up 3 bases and J gave up 3 bases; unmatched junction bases: 13. The CDR3 protein is CASSEGGLAGGMLYEQYF. The DNA for the CDR3 is TGTGCCAGCAGTGAGGGTGGTCTAGCGGGAGGAATGCTCTACGAGCAGTACTTC. The entire variable domain, with the rest obtained from reference TRBV2 and TRBJ2-7, is as follows: EPEVTQTPSHQVTQMGQEVILRCVPISNHLYFYWYRQILGQKVEFLVSFYNNEISEKSEIFDDQFSVERPDGSNFTLKIRSTKLEDSAMYFCASSEGGLAGGMLYEQYFGPGTRLTVT.

This clone showed up just a few times. The same CDR3 arises from other DNA sequences in this sample as well. The gene calls are TRBV9 and TRBJ1-6; D not resolved. V lost 3 bases to trimming and J lost 0 bases, with 7 bases between them. Germline loops: CDR1 SGDLS, CDR2 YYNGEE. The CDR3 covers 15 residues. The CDR3 protein is CASSAQSSYNSPLHF. The DNA of the CDR3 is TGTGCCAGCAGCGCACAGAGCTCCTATAATTCACCCCTCCACTTT. Together with reference TRBV9 and TRBJ1-6, the CDR3 gives the full variable domain: DSGVTQTPKHLITATGQRVTLRCSPRSGDLSVYWYQQSLDQGLQFLIQYYNGEERAKGNILERFSAQQFPDLHSELNLSSLELGDSALYFCASSAQSSYNSPLHFGNGTRLTVT.